Here is one T cell receptor beta chain with its context. This specimen comes from a study of blood T cell repertoires in COVID-19. Turning to the study itself: Whether acute or convalescent, the COVID-19 samples came from the United States, Italy and Spain. PBMCs, B-cell-depleted T cells, or T cells were the source of the cDNA or gDNA that made up the material.

The assay was immunoSEQ multiplex PCR, and TCRdb's table has in-frame clones only and misses some. Of under 130,000 clones in the sample, 69% were seen once. The CDR3 is 11 residues long. CDR1 and CDR2 (germline): KGHDR, SFDVKD. With 9 bases removed from V and 10 bases from J, the gap between germline ends came to 12 bases. The sequenced sample consisted of peripheral blood. This TCR came from an elderly man with acute or convalescent COVID-19. The rearrangement links TRBV24-1 to TRBJ2-1; the D gene is possibly TRBD1 (5 bases). In DNA form, the CDR3 reads TGTGCCACCCGACAGCCTAAGGAGCAGTTCTTC. The encoded protein is CATRQPKEQFF.